At least ten counts were recorded for the clone carrying this T cell receptor beta chain. RNA transcripts served as the template for amplifying TCR beta CDR3 regions. In the first-round RT-PCR of the TCR CDR3, the HTBI primer set was used. MiXCR, run by TCRdb on the multiplex PCR reads, gives a single entry per CDR3 protein. This sample has 550,000 to 650,000 distinct CDR3 sequences, with 12% to 15% found just once. CDR1 SNHLY and CDR2 FYNNEI come from the germline V gene. The length of the CDR3 is 14 residues. The junction had 9 bases not matched to a gene; V was cut back by 5 bases and J by 10 bases. These data originate in a study of T cells in Graves' hyperthyroidism and ophthalmopathy.

Sequenced material: blood. V gene TRBV2 combines with J gene TRBJ2-1; 9 nucleotides agree with TRBD2. This receptor was obtained from a woman in her forties with Graves' hyperthyroidism. The CDR3 DNA is TGTGCCAGCAGTCGACTAGCGGCGAAGATGGAGCAGTTCTTC. This translates into CASSRLAAKMEQFF.